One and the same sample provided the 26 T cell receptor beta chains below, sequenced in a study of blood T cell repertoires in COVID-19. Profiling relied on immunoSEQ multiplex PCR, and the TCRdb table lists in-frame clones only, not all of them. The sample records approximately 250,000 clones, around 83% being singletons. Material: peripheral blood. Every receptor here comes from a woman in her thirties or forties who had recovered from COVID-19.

CDR3 residues: CASSQDRHKNSNTGELFF. CDR3 nucleotides: TGTGCCAGCAGCCAAGATCGCCACAAAAACAGTAACACCGGGGAGCTGTTTTTT. The chain uses TRBV3-1 (or the pseudogene TRBV3-2) and TRBJ2-2, with D uncertain. CDR1 is LGHDT and CDR2 is YNNKEL in the germline V gene (reference sequence). This CDR3 comprises 18 residues. Trimming cost V 0 bases and J 2 bases, with 16 bases left between them.

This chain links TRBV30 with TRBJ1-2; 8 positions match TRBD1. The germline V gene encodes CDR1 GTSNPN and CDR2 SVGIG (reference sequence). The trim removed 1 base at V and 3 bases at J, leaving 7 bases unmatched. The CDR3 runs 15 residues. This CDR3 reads CAWSAWTGLDYGYTF. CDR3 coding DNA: TGTGCCTGGAGTGCGTGGACAGGGCTGGACTATGGCTACACCTTC.

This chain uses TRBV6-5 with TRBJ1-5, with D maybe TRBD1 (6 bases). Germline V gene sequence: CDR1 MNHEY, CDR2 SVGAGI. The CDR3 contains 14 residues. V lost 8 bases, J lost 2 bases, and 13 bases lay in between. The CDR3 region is CASLQGWGNQPQHF. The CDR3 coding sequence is TGTGCCAGCTTACAGGGCTGGGGCAATCAGCCCCAGCATTTT.

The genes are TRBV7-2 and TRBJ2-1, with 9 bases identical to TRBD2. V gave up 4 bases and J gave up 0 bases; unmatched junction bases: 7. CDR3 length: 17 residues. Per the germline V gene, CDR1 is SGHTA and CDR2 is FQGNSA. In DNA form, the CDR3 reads TGTGCCAGCAGCTCCGGGAGCGGGGGGACCTCCTACAATGAGCAGTTCTTC. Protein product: CASSSGSGGTSYNEQFF.

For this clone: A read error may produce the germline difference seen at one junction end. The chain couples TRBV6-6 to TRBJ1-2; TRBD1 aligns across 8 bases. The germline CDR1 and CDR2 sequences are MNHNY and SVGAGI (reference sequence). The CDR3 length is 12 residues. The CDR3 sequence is CASKIQGERPMF. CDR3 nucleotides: TGTGCCAGCAAAATACAGGGGGAGAGACCGATGTTC.

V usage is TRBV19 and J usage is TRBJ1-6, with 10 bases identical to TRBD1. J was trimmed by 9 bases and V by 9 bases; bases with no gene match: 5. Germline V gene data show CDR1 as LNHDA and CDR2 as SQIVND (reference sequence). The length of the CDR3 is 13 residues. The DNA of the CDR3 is TGTGCCAGCGCGGGACAGGGGATTTCACCCCTCCACTTT. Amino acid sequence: CASAGQGISPLHF.

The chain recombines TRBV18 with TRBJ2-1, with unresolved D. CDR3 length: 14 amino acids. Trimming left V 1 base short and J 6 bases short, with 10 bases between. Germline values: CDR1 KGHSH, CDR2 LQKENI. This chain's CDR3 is CASSPLAVFNEQFF. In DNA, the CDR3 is TGTGCCAGCTCACCACTCGCAGTGTTCAATGAGCAGTTCTTC. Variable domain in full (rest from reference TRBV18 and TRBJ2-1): NAGVMQNPRHLVRRRGQEARLRCSPMKGHSHVYWYRQLPEEGLKFMVYLQKENIIDESGMPKERFSAEFPKEGPSILRIQQVVRGDSAAYFCASSPLAVFNEQFFGPGTRLTVL.

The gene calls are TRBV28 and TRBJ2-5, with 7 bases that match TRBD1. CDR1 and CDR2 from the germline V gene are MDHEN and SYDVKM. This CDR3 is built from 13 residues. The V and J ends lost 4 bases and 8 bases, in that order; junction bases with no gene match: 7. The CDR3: CASSSTGKGTQYF. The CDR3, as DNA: TGTGCCAGCAGTTCGACAGGGAAAGGTACCCAGTACTTC. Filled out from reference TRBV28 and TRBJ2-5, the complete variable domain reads DVKVTQSSRYLVKRTGEKVFLECVQDMDHENMFWYRQDPGLGLRLIYFSYDVKMKEKGDIPEGYSVSREKKERFSLILESASTNQTSMYLCASSSTGKGTQYFGPGTRLLVL.

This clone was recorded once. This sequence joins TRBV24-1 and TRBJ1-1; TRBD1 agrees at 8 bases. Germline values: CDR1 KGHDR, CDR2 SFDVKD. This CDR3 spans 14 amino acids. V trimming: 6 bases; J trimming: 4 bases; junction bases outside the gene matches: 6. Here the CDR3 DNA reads TGTGCCACCAGTCGAGCAGGGGGCGGCACTGAAGCTTTCTTT. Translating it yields CATSRAGGGTEAFF.

The CDR3, as DNA: TGTGCCAGCAGTGACAACAAGAACACTGAAGCTTTCTTT. Translated, it gives CASSDNKNTEAFF. The rearrangement uses TRBV2 and TRBJ1-1; D gene uncertain. Trimming took off 3 bases at V and 1 base at J, with 6 bases between the two ends. Germline V gives CDR1 SNHLY, CDR2 FYNNEI. There are 13 residues in the CDR3. The entire variable domain, with the rest obtained from reference TRBV2 and TRBJ1-1, is as follows: EPEVTQTPSHQVTQMGQEVILRCVPISNHLYFYWYRQILGQKVEFLVSFYNNEISEKSEIFDDQFSVERPDGSNFTLKIRSTKLEDSAMYFCASSDNKNTEAFFGQGTRLTVV.

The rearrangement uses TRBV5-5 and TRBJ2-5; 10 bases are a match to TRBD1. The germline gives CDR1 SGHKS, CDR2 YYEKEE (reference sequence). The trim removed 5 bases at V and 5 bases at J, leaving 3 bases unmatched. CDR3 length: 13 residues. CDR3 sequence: CASSTDRGETQYF. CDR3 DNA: TGTGCCAGCAGTACGGACAGGGGGGAGACCCAGTACTTC. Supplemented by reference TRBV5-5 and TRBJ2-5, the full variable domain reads DAGVTQSPTHLIKTRGQQVTLRCSPISGHKSVSWYQQVLGQGPQFIFQYYEKEERGRGNFPDRFSARQFPNYSSELNVNALLLGDSALYLCASSTDRGETQYFGPGTRLLVL.

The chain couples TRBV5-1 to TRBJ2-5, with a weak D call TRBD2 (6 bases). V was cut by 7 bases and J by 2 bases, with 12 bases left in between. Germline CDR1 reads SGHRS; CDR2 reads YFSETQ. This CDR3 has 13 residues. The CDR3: CASAGTSQETQYF. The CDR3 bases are TGCGCCAGCGCTGGGACTTCTCAAGAGACCCAGTACTTC. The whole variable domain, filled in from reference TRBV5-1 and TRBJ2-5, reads KAGVTQTPRYLIKTRGQQVTLSCSPISGHRSVSWYQQTPGQGLQFLFEYFSETQRNKGNFPGRFSGRQFSNSRSEMNVSTLELGDSALYLCASAGTSQETQYFGPGTRLLVL.

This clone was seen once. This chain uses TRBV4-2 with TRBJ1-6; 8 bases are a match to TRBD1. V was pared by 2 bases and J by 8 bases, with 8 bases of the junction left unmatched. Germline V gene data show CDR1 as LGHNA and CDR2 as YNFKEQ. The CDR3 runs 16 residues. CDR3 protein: CASSQPEQGDDSPLHF. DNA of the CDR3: TGTGCCAGCAGCCAACCAGAACAGGGGGACGATTCACCCCTCCACTTT.

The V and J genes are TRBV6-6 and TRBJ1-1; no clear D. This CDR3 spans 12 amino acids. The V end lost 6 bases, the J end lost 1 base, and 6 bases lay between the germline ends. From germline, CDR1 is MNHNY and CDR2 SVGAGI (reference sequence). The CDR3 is CASSPSNTEAFF. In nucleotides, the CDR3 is TGTGCCAGCAGCCCCTCGAACACTGAAGCTTTCTTT.

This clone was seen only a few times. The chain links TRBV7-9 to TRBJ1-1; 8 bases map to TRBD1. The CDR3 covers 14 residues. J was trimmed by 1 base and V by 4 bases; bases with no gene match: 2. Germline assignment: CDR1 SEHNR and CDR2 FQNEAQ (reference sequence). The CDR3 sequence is CASSSDRENTEAFF. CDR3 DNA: TGTGCCAGCAGCTCGGACAGGGAGAACACTGAAGCTTTCTTT.

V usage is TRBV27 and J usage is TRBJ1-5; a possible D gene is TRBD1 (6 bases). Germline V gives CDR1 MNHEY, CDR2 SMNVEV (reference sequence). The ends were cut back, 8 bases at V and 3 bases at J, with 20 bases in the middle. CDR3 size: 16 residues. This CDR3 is CASGAGTLMTNQPQHF. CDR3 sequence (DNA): TGTGCCAGCGGTGCCGGGACACTTATGACCAATCAGCCCCAGCATTTT.

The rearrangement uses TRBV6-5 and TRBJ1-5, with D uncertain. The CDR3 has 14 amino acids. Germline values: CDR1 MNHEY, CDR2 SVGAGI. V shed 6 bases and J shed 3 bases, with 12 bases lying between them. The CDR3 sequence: CASRSGGYNQPQHF. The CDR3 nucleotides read TGTGCCAGCAGATCAGGAGGGTACAATCAGCCCCAGCATTTT.

CDR3 residues: CASSRTGLGYEQYF. In nucleotides, the CDR3 is TGTGCCAGCAGTAGGACAGGGTTAGGGTACGAGCAGTACTTC. The V gene is TRBV28, the J gene TRBJ2-7; 8 nucleotides agree with TRBD1. The CDR3 extends over 14 amino acids. CDR1 MDHEN and CDR2 SYDVKM come from the germline V gene. J gave up 4 bases and V 5 bases, and 7 bases lay outside the gene matches.

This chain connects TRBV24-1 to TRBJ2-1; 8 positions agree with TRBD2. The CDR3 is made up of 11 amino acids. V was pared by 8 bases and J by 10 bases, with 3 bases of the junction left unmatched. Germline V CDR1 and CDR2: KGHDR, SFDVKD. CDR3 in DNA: TGTGCCACCAATCGGGGGGGGGAGCAGTTCTTC. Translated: CATNRGGEQFF.

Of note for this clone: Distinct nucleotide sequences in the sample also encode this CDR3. In DNA form, the CDR3 reads TGTGCCAGCAGCCTAACAGGGGGCGAACAGCCCCAGCATTTT. Protein product: CASSLTGGEQPQHF. The chain carries TRBV7-2 and TRBJ1-5, with TRBD1 matching 9 bases. The V and J ends lost 5 bases and 7 bases, in that order; junction bases with no gene match: 6. This CDR3 comprises 14 residues. Per germline, CDR1 SGHTA and CDR2 FQGNSA.

CDR3 region: CSVGQDVKGLFF. DNA of the CDR3: TGCAGCGTCGGACAGGACGTGAAGGGACTGTTTTTT. This chain links TRBV29-1 with TRBJ1-4; 7 nucleotides match TRBD1. The CDR3 extends over 12 amino acids. Unmatched junction bases numbered 11, after V lost 6 bases and J lost 13 bases. In germline, CDR1 is SQVTM, CDR2 ANQGSEA.

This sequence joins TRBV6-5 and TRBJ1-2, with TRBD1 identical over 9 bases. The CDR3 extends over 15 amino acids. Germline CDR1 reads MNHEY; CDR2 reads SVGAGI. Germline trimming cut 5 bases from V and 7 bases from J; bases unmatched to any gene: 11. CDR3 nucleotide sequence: TGTGCCAGCAGTCCCGTAGACAGGGGGTTCGGTGGCTACACCTTC. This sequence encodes CASSPVDRGFGGYTF.

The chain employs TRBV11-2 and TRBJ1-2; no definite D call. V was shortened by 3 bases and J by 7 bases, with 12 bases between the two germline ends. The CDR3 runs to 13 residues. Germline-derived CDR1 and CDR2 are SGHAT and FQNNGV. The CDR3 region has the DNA TGTGCCAGCAGCTTCTCAGTGACGGGTGGCTACACCTTC. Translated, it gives CASSFSVTGGYTF. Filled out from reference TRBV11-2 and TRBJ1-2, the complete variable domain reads EAGVAQSPRYKIIEKRQSVAFWCNPISGHATLYWYQQILGQGPKLLIQFQNNGVVDDSQLPKDRFSAERLKGVDSTLKIQPAKLEDSAVYLCASSFSVTGGYTFGSGTRLTVV.

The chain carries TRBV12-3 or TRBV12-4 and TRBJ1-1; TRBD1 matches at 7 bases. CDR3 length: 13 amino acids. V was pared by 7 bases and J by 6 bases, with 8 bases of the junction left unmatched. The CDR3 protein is CASTAGRGSEAFF. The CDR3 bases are TGTGCCAGCACCGCCGGCAGGGGGTCTGAAGCTTTCTTT.

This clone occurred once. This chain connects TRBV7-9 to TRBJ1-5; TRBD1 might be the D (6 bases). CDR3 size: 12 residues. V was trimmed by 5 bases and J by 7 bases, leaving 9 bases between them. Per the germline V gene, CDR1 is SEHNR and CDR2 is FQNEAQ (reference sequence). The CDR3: CASSRQEQPQHF. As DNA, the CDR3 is TGTGCCAGCAGCAGACAGGAGCAGCCCCAGCATTTT.

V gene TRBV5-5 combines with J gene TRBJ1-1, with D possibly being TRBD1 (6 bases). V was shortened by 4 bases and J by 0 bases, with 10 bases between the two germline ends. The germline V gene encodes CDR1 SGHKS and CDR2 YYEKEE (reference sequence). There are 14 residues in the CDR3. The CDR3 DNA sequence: TGTGCCAGCAGCGCCAACAGGGTGAACACTGAAGCTTTCTTT. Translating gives CASSANRVNTEAFF.